The source of this T cell receptor (beta chain) is a study of blood T cell repertoires in COVID-19. Study background: Sources were T cells, B-cell-depleted T cells, or PBMCs; the material itself was cDNA or gDNA.

This clone showed up just a few times. In the source study's methods: Estimates of nucleated cell counts were drawn from the amplification of reference gene primers. Profiled with immunoSEQ multiplex PCR; TCRdb holds only in-frame clones, not every one. D and trimming come from the DNA, and the V and J calls and clone size come from that table. The sample shows some 54,000 clones, under 90% of them seen only once. This sequence was found in an elderly man with active or convalescent COVID-19. Sequencing was carried out using peripheral blood.

CDR3 DNA sequence: TGTGCCATCAGTGAAACTAGCCCTTACGAGCAGTACTTC. This sequence encodes CAISETSPYEQYF. The gene calls are TRBV10-3 and TRBJ2-7; a weak D match, TRBD2 (6 bases). V shed 3 bases and J shed 4 bases, with 10 bases lying between them. Germline loops: CDR1 ENHRY, CDR2 SYGVKD. The CDR3 contains 13 residues.